This T cell receptor (beta chain) was retrieved from a study of CD8 T cells in ankylosing spondylitis. Construction of TCR beta libraries was performed using quantitative 5'-RACE with molecular barcodes. One entry per CDR3 protein results from TCRdb running MiXCR on the 5' RACE reads. The sample includes approximately 24,000 distinct CDR3 sequences, 2% to 3% seen only once; the top ten take 7.7%. Trimming pared 4 bases from V and 2 bases from J, leaving 13 bases between. CDR3 size: 14 residues. CDR1 and CDR2 (germline): SGDLS, YYNGEE. This clonotype was seen at least ten times. The antigen remains undetermined. Study conclusions and caveats: Disease-linked clones were reportedly significantly enriched in matched ankylosing spondylitis synovial fluid. A CD8+ phenotype characterized the disease-linked clones, which were relatively rare in peripheral blood. Blood of patients with ankylosing spondylitis appeared to be characterized by a TCR beta motif of eight highly homologous variants.

The clonotype comes from a female donor with ankylosing spondylitis or in good health (not recorded which). V and J are TRBV9 and TRBJ2-7; D is perhaps TRBD2 (6 bases). The sequenced material came from blood, either unsorted or a sorted T cell fraction (not recorded which). The CDR3 spells CASSSRLDTYEQYF. In DNA, the CDR3 is TGTGCCAGCAGCTCCCGACTAGATACCTACGAGCAGTACTTC.